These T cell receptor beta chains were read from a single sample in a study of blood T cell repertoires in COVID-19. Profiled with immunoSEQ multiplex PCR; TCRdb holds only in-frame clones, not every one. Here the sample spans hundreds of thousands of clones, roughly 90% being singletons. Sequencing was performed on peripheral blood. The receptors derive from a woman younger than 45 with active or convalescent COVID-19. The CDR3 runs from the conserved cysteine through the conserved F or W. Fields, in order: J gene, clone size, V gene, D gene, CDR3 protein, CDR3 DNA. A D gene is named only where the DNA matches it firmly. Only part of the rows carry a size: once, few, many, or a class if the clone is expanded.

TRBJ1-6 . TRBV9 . CASSVGPEYSPLHF TGTGCCAGCAGCGTAGGGCCCGAATATTCACCCCTCCACTTT
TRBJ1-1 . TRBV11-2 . CASKGLRNTEAFF TGTGCCAGCAAGGGACTCAGGAACACTGAAGCTTTCTTT
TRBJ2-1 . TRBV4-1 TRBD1 CASSQAQGPYNEQFF TGCGCCAGCAGCCAAGCACAGGGGCCCTACAATGAGCAGTTCTTC
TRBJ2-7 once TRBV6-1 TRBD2 CASSEGLAGAYEQYF TGTGCCAGCAGTGAAGGACTAGCGGGAGCCTACGAGCAGTACTTC
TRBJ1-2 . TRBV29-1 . CSVERGKDRAYGYTF TGCAGCGTTGAACGGGGAAAGGACAGAGCCTATGGCTACACCTTC
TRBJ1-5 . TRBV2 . CASSSLRQGPGQPQHF TGTGCCAGCAGTTCCCTACGGCAGGGTCCGGGTCAGCCCCAGCATTTT
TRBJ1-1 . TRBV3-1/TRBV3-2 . CASNPRGGAGTEAFF TGTGCCAGCAACCCTAGGGGGGGGGCTGGCACTGAAGCTTTCTTT
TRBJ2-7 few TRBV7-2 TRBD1 CASSLEPGGLGEQYF TGTGCCAGCAGCTTAGAGCCAGGGGGATTAGGCGAGCAGTACTTC
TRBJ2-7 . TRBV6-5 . CASNQLLPSEQYF TGTGCCAGCAATCAACTGCTACCTAGCGAGCAGTACTTC
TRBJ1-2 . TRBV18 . CASSPGGTNYGYTF TGTGCCAGCTCACCAGGTGGCACCAACTATGGCTACACCTTC
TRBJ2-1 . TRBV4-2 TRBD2 CASSPVGLATRDEQFF TGTGCCAGCAGCCCAGTGGGACTAGCGACCCGGGATGAGCAGTTCTTC
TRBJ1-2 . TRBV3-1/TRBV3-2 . CASSQELTGKSQGYTF TGTGCCAGCAGCCAAGAGCTTACAGGGAAGAGTCAGGGCTACACCTTC
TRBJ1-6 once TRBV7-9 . CASSTTAGSYNSPLHF TGTGCCAGCAGCACAACGGCGGGCTCCTATAATTCACCCCTCCACTTT
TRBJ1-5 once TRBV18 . CASSPPGSSNQPQHF TGTGCCAGCTCACCGCCGGGGAGCAGCAATCAGCCCCAGCATTTT
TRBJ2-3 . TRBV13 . CASSSLRDTDTQYF TGTGCCAGCAGCTCCCTCCGGGACACAGATACGCAGTATTTT
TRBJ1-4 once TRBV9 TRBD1 CASSVAGGGGEKLFF TGTGCCAGCAGCGTAGCGGGAGGGGGCGGAGAAAAACTGTTTTTT
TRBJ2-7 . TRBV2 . CASRNALAGSYEQYF TGTGCCAGCAGGAACGCCCTCGCGGGTTCCTACGAGCAGTACTTC
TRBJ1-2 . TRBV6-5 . CASSSPTQGMNGYTF TGTGCCAGCAGTTCCCCGACTCAGGGGATGAACGGCTACACCTTC
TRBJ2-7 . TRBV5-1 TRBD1 CASGLRTGGSYEQYF TGCGCCAGCGGATTACGGACAGGGGGCTCCTACGAGCAGTACTTC
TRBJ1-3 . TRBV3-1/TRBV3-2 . CASSQGQGGNTIYF TGTGCCAGCAGCCAGGGTCAGGGAGGAAACACCATATATTTT
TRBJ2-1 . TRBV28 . CASRLRLLSSYNEQFF TGTGCCAGCAGACTGAGGCTACTCAGCTCCTACAATGAGCAGTTCTTC
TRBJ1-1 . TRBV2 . CASTLSQGTEAFF TGTGCCAGCACCTTATCTCAGGGCACTGAAGCTTTCTTT
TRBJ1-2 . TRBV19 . CASTPQGIGDGYTF TGTGCCAGTACCCCTCAGGGAATTGGTGATGGCTACACCTTC
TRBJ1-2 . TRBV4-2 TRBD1 CASSLTGTGGQGYTF TGTGCCAGCAGCCTAACCGGGACAGGGGGCCAGGGCTACACCTTC
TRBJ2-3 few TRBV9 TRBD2 CASSVTSGVTDTQYF TGTGCCAGCAGCGTGACTAGCGGGGTGACAGATACGCAGTATTTT
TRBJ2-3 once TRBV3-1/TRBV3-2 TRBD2 CASSQGVAGGSTDTQYF TGTGCCAGCAGCCAAGGAGTAGCGGGGGGCTCTACAGATACGCAGTATTTT
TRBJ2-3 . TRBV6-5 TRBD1 CASREDRGTQYF TGTGCCAGCAGAGAGGACAGGGGGACGCAGTATTTT
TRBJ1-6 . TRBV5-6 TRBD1 CASSLPPQGTGGNSPLHF TGTGCCAGCAGCCTACCCCCCCAAGGGACAGGAGGAAATTCACCCCTCCACTTT
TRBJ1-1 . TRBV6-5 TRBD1 CASSNRGATEAFF TGTGCCAGCAGCAACAGGGGGGCCACTGAAGCTTTCTTT
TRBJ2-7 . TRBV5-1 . CASSLGQVLGEQYF TGCGCCAGCAGCTTGGGACAGGTCCTGGGGGAGCAGTACTTC
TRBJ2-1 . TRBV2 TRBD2 CASSKLAGAYNEQFF TGTGCCAGCAGTAAACTAGCGGGGGCCTACAATGAGCAGTTCTTC
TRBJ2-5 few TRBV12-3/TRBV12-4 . CASSASVETQYF TGTGCCAGCAGTGCCAGCGTAGAGACCCAGTACTTC
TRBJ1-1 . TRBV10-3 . CAISESSGGSEAFF TGTGCCATCAGTGAGTCGTCGGGGGGTTCTGAAGCTTTCTTT
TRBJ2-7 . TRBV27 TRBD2 CASSGTSGRAEQYF TGTGCCAGCAGTGGGACTAGCGGGAGGGCTGAGCAGTACTTC
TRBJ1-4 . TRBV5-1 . CASSSGVTNEKLFF TGCGCCAGCAGCTCGGGGGTAACTAATGAAAAACTGTTTTTT
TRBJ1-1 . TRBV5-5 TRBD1 CASSYLYFLQGENTEAFF TGTGCCAGCAGCTACCTTTATTTCCTACAGGGGGAGAACACTGAAGCTTTCTTT
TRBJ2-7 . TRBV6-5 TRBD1 CASSQTRGQAEQYF TGTGCCAGCAGCCAAACCCGTGGACAGGCCGAGCAGTACTTC
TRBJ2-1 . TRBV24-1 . CATSDSRAYNEQFF TGTGCCACCAGTGATAGTCGCGCCTACAATGAGCAGTTCTTC
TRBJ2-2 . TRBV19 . CASSTVYGGKSGELFF TGTGCCAGTAGTACCGTGTATGGCGGAAAATCCGGGGAGCTGTTTTTT
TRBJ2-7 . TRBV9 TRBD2 CASSPGGGSDEQYF TGTGCCAGCAGCCCGGGGGGGGGCTCAGACGAGCAGTACTTC
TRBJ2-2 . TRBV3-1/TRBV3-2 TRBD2 CASSPIAGSTGELFF TGTGCCAGCAGCCCGATAGCGGGGAGCACCGGGGAGCTGTTTTTT
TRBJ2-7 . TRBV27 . CASILQQYF TGTGCCAGCATCCTACAGCAGTACTTC
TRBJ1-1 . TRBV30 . CAWRTQENTEAFF TGTGCCTGGAGAACACAGGAGAACACTGAAGCTTTCTTT
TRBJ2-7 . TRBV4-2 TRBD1 CASSQDQGQGAYEQYF TGTGCCAGCAGCCAAGATCAGGGCCAGGGGGCCTACGAGCAGTACTTC
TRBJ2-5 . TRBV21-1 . CASSKNPGLSATQYF TGTGCCAGCAGCAAAAACCCAGGACTTAGCGCGACCCAGTACTTC
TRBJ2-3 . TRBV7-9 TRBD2 CASRPIAGVVDTQYF TGTGCCAGCCGACCTATAGCGGGAGTCGTAGATACGCAGTATTTT
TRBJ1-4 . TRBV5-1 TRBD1 CASSLSTGLLGEKLFF TGCGCCAGCAGCTTGTCGACAGGGCTCCTAGGCGAAAAACTGTTTTTT
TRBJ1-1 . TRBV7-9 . CASSPGTPSTNTEAFF TGTGCCAGCAGCCCGGGGACACCGTCGACGAACACTGAAGCTTTCTTT
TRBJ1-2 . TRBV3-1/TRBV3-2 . CASSDGQYGYTF TGTGCCAGCAGCGACGGACAGTATGGCTACACCTTC